The T cell receptor beta chain described here comes from a study of cytomegalovirus exposure and HLA in healthy donors (dated by TCRdb to 2017 to 2019). The study in broad terms: An earlier analysis of around 600 of the donors reported approximately 270 Gb of sequence data and 100 million to 140 million unique TCR beta sequences from about 179 million T cells. All discovery cohort repertoires had been generated on a single sequencing platform. Along with the approximately 700-subject first cohort, a separate validation cohort of over a hundred different subjects was used. A later analysis re-examined previously published TCR beta repertoires from 610 or so donors and added high-resolution HLA genotyping to investigate patterns of TCR occurrence. The study aimed to test whether signatures of past pathogen exposure could be identified by cataloging public T cell receptors. On average, 235,054 unique TCR beta nucleotide sequences were sequenced per donor among some 430 genotyped donors of the cohort, with roughly a sixth of those sequences being non-productive. Donor age, sex, ethnicity and CMV serostatus were collected together with the repertoire data. The study profiled the T cell repertoires of 666 subjects by immunosequencing and related them to cytomegalovirus serostatus. Four or five DR-DQ haplotypes were handled as single units for association and clustering, since linkage in the cohort was strong. HLA typing covered class I and class II loci at four-digit resolution. A later genetic analysis used genome-wide SNP genotypes for about three fifths of the 666 donors, treating that subset as a discovery cohort. Rather than drawing on any new phenotypic data, the later analysis identified candidate immune exposures from TCR beta sequences and the way those sequences occurred across donors. Typing coverage varied by locus: roughly 629-640 donors for A, B, C, DRB1 and DQB1; approximately 520 for DQA1; some 610 for DPA1; some 470 for DPB1. An earlier analysis of 587 of the donors used high-throughput TCR beta sequencing to judge whether each TCR beta V gene segment behaved as functional or pseudogenic. Of the 300 to 400 genotyped donors, about 80% fell in the genetic ancestry cluster associated with self-reported Caucasian donors. Roughly 310 gigabases of sequencing data and around 87 million unique TCR sequences were included in an early release covering 550 to 650 HLA-typed donors. High-throughput TCR immunosequencing, statistical association of individual TCRs with disease status, and machine learning were combined to predict cytomegalovirus infection status.

General findings and caveats noted by the study authors: According to a later analysis, TCR association rates differed among HLA loci, with DRB1 alleles showing the most associated TCRs and HLA-C alleles showing the fewest. At a false discovery rate of 0.05, a later analysis linked about 17,000 TCR beta sequences to specific HLA alleles. A cluster of highly shared sequence variants was judged likely to be a technical artifact of the sequencing pipeline. In this cohort, only TCR beta chains were sequenced, and detectable features were limited by the absence of alpha or paired-chain data. In a later analysis, HLA-associated TCR beta chains were found to be more clonally expanded and to have lower generation probabilities than equally common non-associated chains. A total of 150 to 200 TCR beta chains were listed by the study as associated with cytomegalovirus. Strong co-occurrence of HLA alleles, especially DR and DQ, made assigning TCR associations to individual alleles difficult. Several of the top co-occurrence clusters appeared to be linked to parvovirus B19, influenza, CMV and Epstein-Barr virus, according to a later analysis. Compared with the approximately 670-donor mean, donors in an Asian-associated ancestry cluster had fewer N-insertions in productive TCRs, according to a later genetic analysis. Sequencing depth was assumed to be roughly uniform across donors in the presence/absence analyses, though that assumption may not hold. In an earlier analysis of some 500 of the donors, most TCR beta V segments were observed in productive rearrangements about 87% or about 30% of the time, broadly matching IMGT annotations. An association between a missense DCLRE1C variant and V-gene and J-gene trimming of TCR beta chains was found in a later genetic analysis and replicated in an independent cohort. A further reported finding was that TCR beta sequences accurately predicted the HLA-A and HLA-B alleles for most subjects in the first cohort. Some IMGT-functional V segments, including TRBV6-2 and TRBV6-3, could not be distinguished by the 87-base-pair reads and were therefore excluded. Linkage disequilibrium might explain the correlated functional status among segregating V segments, but an unknown experimental factor could not be ruled out. The authors suggested that the approach could potentially be generalized to other disease states and immunological phenotypes. In a later analysis, most CMV-associated TCR beta chains were found to appear HLA-restricted, with HLA associations seemingly driven largely by CMV exposure. The only immune exposure information available for the cohort was CMV serostatus. While some public TCRs were present in many individuals, most TCR sequences turned up only very rarely across donors. In both the original and validation cohorts, the classifier was reported to diagnose cytomegalovirus status with high specificity and sensitivity. Over 15 rarely observed V segments, including chromosome 9 orphons, were excluded from the earlier analysis of several hundred of the donors because counts were too low. HLA typing was unavailable for some donors at each locus, so association tests used only the typed subset. In vitro tests confirmed that a few of the cytomegalovirus-associated TCR beta chains recognize cytomegalovirus antigens.

The CDR3 numbers 16 residues from cysteine through phenylalanine. Left in the record is the CDR3 DNA by itself, 48 bases read in frame from the first base. The junction shows trimming of 1 base on V and 2 bases on J, plus 15 bases between the germline ends. The germline V gene (reference sequence) supplies CDR1 SGHKS and CDR2 YYEKEE. The protocol used for the library was the immunoSEQ multiplex PCR assay. A mixture of 60 forward primers for TCR Vbeta segments and 13 reverse primers for TCR Jbeta segments was used in the multiplex PCR. The CDR3 region of rearranged TCR beta genes was amplified from genomic DNA by a multiplex PCR assay. Amplified TCR beta libraries were sequenced as 87-base-pair reads on the Illumina HiSeq System. The study's processing was this. Across the 670 or so repertoires, a later analysis counted approximately 75 million unique TCR beta chains, roughly 11 million of which were shared by at least two donors. To remove PCR and sequencing errors, raw reads were error-corrected and collapsed into unique sequences using a nearest-neighbor algorithm that merged closely related sequences. To assign V, D and J gene segments, CDR3 sequences were aligned to IMGT reference sequences. For a sequence to be retained, a match of at least six nucleotides was required to both a V gene segment and a J gene segment. Rearrangements were called productive when the CDR3 lacked stop codons and stayed in frame with V and J; all others were non-productive. CDR3 was defined according to IMGT convention as the region running from the second conserved V-encoded cysteine to the conserved J-encoded phenylalanine. In an earlier analysis of more than 550 of the donors, sequences lacking an unambiguous match to a single V gene segment were excluded. An earlier analysis of several hundred of the donors called V segments functional above 56.7% productive rearrangements and segregating when the between-donor standard deviation exceeded 5%. To diagnose cytomegalovirus status from the catalog of TCR beta chain sequences, a statistical classification framework was built. A later analysis assigned V and J genes by comparing TCR nucleotide sequences with IMGT/GENE-DB human TR gene sequences. Using the TCRdist pipeline, a later analysis assigned CDR3 sequences along with most-parsimonious VDJ recombination scenarios. In a later analysis, each TCR beta chain was defined by its CDR3 amino acid sequence together with its V-gene family, and reads lacking a unique V-gene family were excluded. A later analysis removed several hundred highly shared, low-generation-probability nucleotide sequences to deal with suspected cross-contamination and a sequencing artifact. For each public chain, a later analysis derived a clonal expansion index from normalized ranks of inferred template counts within each repertoire. In a later analysis, generation probabilities were computed using a VDJ recombination model fitted to out-of-frame rearrangements, and the results were checked against IGoR. In a later analysis, hypergeometric tests were used to score TCR-TCR, TCR-HLA and TCR-CMV co-occurrence, with a repertoire-size bias correction applied to TCR pairs. In a later analysis, false discovery rates were estimated by permuting HLA or CMV assignments 20 times. A later analysis grouped co-occurring TCRs with DBSCAN, adding TCRdist sequence similarity when clustering within HLA-allele-positive subsets. Repertoires with fewer than 30,000 or more than 120,000 public chains were left out of co-occurrence clustering, as were a few repertoires with anomalous nucleotide sharing. Sourced from immuneACCESS, this table was stored by TCRdb with only in-frame sequences that have V and J called. A share of the clones is absent; for the studies checked, an unresolved V gene accounts for under half, and the remainder has no known explanation. For V, J and clone size, that table is used; D and trimming come from the DNA. The sample data list about 94,000 clones, and more than 75% of these were observed just once. The ten largest clones add up to about 3.8% of the sample.

The cohort consisted of 670 or so healthy bone marrow donors. At the time of sampling, every cohort member was nominally healthy, though immune exposures that went unrecorded were likely present. The donor tested CMV seronegative and was one of the 352 seronegative cohort members. A peripheral blood sample was provided by each donor, and peripheral blood mononuclear cells were used for TCR beta sequencing. Genomic DNA was extracted from the blood cell samples with the Qiagen DNeasy Blood Extraction Kit. This clone was detected only once. Its binding antigen is unknown. Per-base qualities were not stored, and no clone one base away is much larger.

The sequencing input was PBMCs. The sequence was collected from a woman aged 40 to 49 in good health and CMV-seronegative. The V and J segments used are TRBV5-5 and TRBJ2-5; the D gene is possibly TRBD1, with 5 bases matching. The CDR3 amino acid sequence is: CASSLSTGGKQETQYF. The sequence in DNA is TGTGCCAGCAGCTTGTCTACAGGCGGCAAACAAGAGACCCAGTACTTC.